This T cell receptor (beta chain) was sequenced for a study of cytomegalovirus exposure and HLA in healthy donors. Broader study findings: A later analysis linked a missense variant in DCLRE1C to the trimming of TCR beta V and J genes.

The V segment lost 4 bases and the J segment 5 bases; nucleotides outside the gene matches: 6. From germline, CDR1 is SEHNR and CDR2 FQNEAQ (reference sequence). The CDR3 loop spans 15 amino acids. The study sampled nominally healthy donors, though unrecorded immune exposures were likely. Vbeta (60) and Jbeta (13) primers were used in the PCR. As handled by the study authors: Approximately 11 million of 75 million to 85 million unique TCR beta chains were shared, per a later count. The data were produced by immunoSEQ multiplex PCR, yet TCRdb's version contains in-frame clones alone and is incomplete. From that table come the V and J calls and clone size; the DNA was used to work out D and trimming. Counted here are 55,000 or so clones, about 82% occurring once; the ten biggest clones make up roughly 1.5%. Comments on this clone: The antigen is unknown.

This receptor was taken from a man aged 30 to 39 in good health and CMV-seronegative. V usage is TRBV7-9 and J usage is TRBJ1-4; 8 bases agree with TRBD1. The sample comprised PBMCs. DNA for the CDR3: TGTGCCAGCAGCTCCGCGGACAGGGAGAATGAAAAACTGTTTTTT. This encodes CASSSADRENEKLFF.